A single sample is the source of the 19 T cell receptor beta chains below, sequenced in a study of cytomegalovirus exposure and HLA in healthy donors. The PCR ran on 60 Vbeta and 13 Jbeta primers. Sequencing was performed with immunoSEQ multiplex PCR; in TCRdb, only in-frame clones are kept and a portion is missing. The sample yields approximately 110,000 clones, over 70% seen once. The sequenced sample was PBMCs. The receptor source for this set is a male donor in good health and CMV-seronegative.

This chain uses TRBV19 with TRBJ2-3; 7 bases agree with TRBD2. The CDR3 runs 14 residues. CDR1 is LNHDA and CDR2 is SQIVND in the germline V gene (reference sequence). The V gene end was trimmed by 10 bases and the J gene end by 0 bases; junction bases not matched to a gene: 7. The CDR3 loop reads CATKRDPSTDTQYF. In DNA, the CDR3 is TGTGCCACGAAGCGGGATCCCAGCACAGATACGCAGTATTTT.

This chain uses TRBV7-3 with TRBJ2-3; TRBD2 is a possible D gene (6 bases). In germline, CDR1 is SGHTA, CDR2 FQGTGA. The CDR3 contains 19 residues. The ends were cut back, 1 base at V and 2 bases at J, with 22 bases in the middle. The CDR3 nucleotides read TGTGCCAGCAGCTTAATTCTTATCGACCGGGAGCCCCTCACAGATACGCAGTATTTT. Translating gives CASSLILIDREPLTDTQYF.

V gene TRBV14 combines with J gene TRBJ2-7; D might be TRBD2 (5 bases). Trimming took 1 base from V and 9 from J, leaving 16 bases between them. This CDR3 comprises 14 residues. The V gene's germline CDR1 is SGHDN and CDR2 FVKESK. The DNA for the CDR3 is TGTGCCAGCAGCCAAGGGTCCGGGATTACGAGGCAGTACTTC. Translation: CASSQGSGITRQYF.

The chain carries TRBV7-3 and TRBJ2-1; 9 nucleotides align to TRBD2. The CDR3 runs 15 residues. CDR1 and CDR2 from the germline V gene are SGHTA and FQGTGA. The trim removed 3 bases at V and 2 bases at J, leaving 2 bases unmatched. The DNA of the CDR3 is TGTGCCAGCAGCTTGACTAGCGGCACCTACAATGAGCAGTTCTTC. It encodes CASSLTSGTYNEQFF.

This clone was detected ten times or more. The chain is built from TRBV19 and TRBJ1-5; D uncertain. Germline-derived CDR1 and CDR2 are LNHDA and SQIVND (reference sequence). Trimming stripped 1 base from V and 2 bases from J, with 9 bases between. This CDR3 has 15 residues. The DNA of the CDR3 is TGTGCCAGTAGTATAGGGTGGCAGGGCAATCAGCCCCAGCATTTT. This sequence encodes CASSIGWQGNQPQHF.

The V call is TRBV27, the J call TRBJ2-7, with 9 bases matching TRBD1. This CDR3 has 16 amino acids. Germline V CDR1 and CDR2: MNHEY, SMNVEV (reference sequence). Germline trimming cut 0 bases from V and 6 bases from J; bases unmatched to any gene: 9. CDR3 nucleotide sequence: TGTGCCAGCAGTTTATCTAGGGGACAGGGAAAACGCGAGCAGTACTTC. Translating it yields CASSLSRGQGKREQYF.

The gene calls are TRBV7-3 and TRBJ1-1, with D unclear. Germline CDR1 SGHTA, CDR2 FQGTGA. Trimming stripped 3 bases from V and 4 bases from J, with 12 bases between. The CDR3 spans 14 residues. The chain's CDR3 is CASSLRFVSTEAFF. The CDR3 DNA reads TGTGCCAGCAGCTTGAGGTTTGTAAGCACTGAAGCTTTCTTT.

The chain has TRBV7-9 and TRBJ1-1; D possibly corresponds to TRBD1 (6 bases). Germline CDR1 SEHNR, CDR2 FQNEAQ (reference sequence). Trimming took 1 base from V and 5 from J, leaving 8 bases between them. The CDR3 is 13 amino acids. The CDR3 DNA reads TGTGCCAGCAGCTTAGACAGGGCGACTGAAGCTTTCTTT. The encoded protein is CASSLDRATEAFF. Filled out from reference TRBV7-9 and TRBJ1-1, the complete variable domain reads DTGVSQNPRHKITKRGQNVTFRCDPISEHNRLYWYRQTLGQGPEFLTYFQNEAQLEKSRLLSDRFSAERPKGSFSTLEIQRTEQGDSAMYLCASSLDRATEAFFGQGTRLTVV.

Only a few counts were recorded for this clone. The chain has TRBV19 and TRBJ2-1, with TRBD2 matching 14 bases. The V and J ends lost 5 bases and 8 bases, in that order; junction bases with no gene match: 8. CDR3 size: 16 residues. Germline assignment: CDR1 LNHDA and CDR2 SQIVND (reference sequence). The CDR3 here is CASSPGGTSGSYEQFF. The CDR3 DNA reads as TGTGCCAGTAGTCCCGGGGGGACTAGCGGGAGTTATGAGCAGTTCTTC.

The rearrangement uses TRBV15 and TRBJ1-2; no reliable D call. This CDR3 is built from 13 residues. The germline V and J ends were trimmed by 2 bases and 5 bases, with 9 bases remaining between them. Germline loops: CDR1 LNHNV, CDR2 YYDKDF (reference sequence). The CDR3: CATSRRGNYGYTF. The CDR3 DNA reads TGTGCCACCAGCAGACGCGGGAATTATGGCTACACCTTC.

The CDR3 DNA reads TGTGCCAGCAGCCCATCACAGGGGGCATATGGCTACACCTTC. Translating it yields CASSPSQGAYGYTF. V usage is TRBV11-3 and J usage is TRBJ1-2; 9 nucleotides align to TRBD1. The V gene's germline CDR1 is SGHNT and CDR2 YENEEA. V shed 5 bases and J 5 bases; nucleotides not matched to a gene: 6. The length of the CDR3 is 14 residues.

CDR3: CASSRASGMNNEQFF. Here the CDR3 DNA reads TGTGCCAGCAGCCGGGCTAGCGGGATGAACAATGAGCAGTTCTTC. The V call is TRBV9, the J call TRBJ2-1, with 9 positions matching TRBD2. Germline loops: CDR1 SGDLS, CDR2 YYNGEE. CDR3 length: 15 amino acids. The V segment lost 4 bases and the J segment 5 bases; nucleotides outside the gene matches: 7. The full variable domain, rest sourced from reference TRBV9 and TRBJ2-1, is DSGVTQTPKHLITATGQRVTLRCSPRSGDLSVYWYQQSLDQGLQFLIQYYNGEERAKGNILERFSAQQFPDLHSELNLSSLELGDSALYFCASSRASGMNNEQFFGPGTRLTVL.

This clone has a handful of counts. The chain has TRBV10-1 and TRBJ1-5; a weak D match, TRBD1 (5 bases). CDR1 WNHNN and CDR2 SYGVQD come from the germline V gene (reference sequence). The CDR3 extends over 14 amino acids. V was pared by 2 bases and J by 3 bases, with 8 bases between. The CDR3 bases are TGCGCCAGCAGTGAGGTAGGGGTCAATCAGCCCCAGCATTTT. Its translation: CASSEVGVNQPQHF.

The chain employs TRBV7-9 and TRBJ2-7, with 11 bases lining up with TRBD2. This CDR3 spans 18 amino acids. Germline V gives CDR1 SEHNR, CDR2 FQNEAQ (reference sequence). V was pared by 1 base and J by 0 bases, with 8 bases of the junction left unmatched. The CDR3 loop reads CASSLGGASGRYSYEQYF. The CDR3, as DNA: TGTGCCAGCAGCTTAGGGGGGGCTAGCGGGAGGTACTCCTACGAGCAGTACTTC. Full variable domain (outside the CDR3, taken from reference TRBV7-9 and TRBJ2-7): DTGVSQNPRHKITKRGQNVTFRCDPISEHNRLYWYRQTLGQGPEFLTYFQNEAQLEKSRLLSDRFSAERPKGSFSTLEIQRTEQGDSAMYLCASSLGGASGRYSYEQYFGPGTRLTVT.

The CDR3 loop reads CASSEASNQPQHF. The CDR3 coding sequence is TGTGCCAGTAGTGAGGCGAGCAATCAGCCCCAGCATTTT. This rearrangement joins TRBV19 to TRBJ1-5; no definite D call. The length of the CDR3 is 13 residues. Germline V CDR1 and CDR2: LNHDA, SQIVND (reference sequence). V dropped 5 bases and J dropped 1 base, with 6 bases sitting between them. The variable domain in full, with the rest retrieved from reference TRBV19 and TRBJ1-5, is DGGITQSPKYLFRKEGQNVTLSCEQNLNHDAMYWYRQDPGQGLRLIYYSQIVNDFQKGDIAEGYSVSREKKESFPLTVTSAQKNPTAFYLCASSEASNQPQHFGDGTRLSIL.

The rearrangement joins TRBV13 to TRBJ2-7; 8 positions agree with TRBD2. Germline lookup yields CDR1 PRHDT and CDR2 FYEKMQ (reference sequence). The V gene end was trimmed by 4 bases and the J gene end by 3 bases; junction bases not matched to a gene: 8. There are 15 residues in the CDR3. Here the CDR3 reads CASSSPGRGVYEQYF. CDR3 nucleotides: TGTGCCAGCAGCTCACCCGGGAGGGGGGTCTACGAGCAGTACTTC.

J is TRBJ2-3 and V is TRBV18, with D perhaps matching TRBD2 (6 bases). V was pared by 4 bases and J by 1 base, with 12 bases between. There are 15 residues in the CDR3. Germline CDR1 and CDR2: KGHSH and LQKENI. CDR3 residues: CASSLRDSRTDTQYF. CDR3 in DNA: TGTGCCAGCTCACTCCGGGACTCCCGCACAGATACGCAGTATTTT.

This CDR3 reads CASSEDLFNEQFF. CDR3 sequence (DNA): TGCGCCAGCAGTGAGGATCTATTCAATGAGCAGTTCTTC. The chain couples TRBV10-1 to TRBJ2-1; no reliable D call. The CDR3 contains 13 residues. Germline V gene data show CDR1 as WNHNN and CDR2 as SYGVQD (reference sequence). V gave up 2 bases and J gave up 6 bases, with 8 bases separating them.

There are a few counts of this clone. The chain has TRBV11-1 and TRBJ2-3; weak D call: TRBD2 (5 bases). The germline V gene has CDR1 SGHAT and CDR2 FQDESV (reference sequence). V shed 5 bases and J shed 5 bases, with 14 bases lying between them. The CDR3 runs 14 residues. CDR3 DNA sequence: TGTGCCAGCAGCGCCCTTTGGGCGGGAGATACGCAGTATTTT. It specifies CASSALWAGDTQYF.